Presented here are 16 T cell receptor beta chains from one specimen sequenced in a study of blood T cell repertoires in COVID-19. Assay: immunoSEQ multiplex PCR; the TCRdb copy retains only in-frame clones and omits some. The table shows around 250,000 clones, with roughly 88% occurring only once. Specimen: peripheral blood. These receptor sequences come from a woman aged 70-85 years with COVID-19, enrolled during active disease.

The rearrangement uses TRBV29-1 and TRBJ2-5; the D is unclear. The CDR3 length is 14 residues. CDR1 is SQVTM and CDR2 is ANQGSEA in the germline V gene. V lost 2 bases, J lost 1 base, and 11 bases lay in between. The CDR3 DNA reads as TGCAGCGTTGAATTGCCCCTACTCCAAGAGACCCAGTACTTC. Its translation: CSVELPLLQETQYF.

The chain has TRBV30 and TRBJ1-3; unclear D gene. Trimming pared 3 bases from V and 1 base from J, leaving 13 bases between. Germline CDR1 is GTSNPN and CDR2 is SVGIG (reference sequence). CDR3 length equals 15 residues. The DNA of the CDR3 is TGTGCCTGGAGCCCGGCGGGGTGGTCTGGAAACACCATATATTTT. Residues: CAWSPAGWSGNTIYF.

The V and J genes are TRBV11-3 and TRBJ1-2; a possible D gene is TRBD1 (5 bases). V was clipped by 7 bases and J by 7 bases, with 16 bases between them. Per germline, CDR1 SGHNT and CDR2 YENEEA. The CDR3 sequence is 13 residues long. CDR3 nucleotide sequence: TGTGCCAGCACCGGGAGGGGATCTCTTGGCTACACCTTC. Residues: CASTGRGSLGYTF. The full variable domain, rest sourced from reference TRBV11-3 and TRBJ1-2, is EAGVVQSPRYKIIEKKQPVAFWCNPISGHNTLYWYLQNLGQGPELLIRYENEEAVDDSQLPKDRFSAERLKGVDSTLKIQPAELGDSAVYLCASTGRGSLGYTFGSGTRLTVV.

This clone has only a few counts. This chain joins TRBV7-9 and TRBJ1-2; 9 bases fit TRBD1. The CDR3 length is 14 residues. Germline CDR1 is SEHNR and CDR2 is FQNEAQ (reference sequence). The junction had 8 bases not matched to a gene; V was cut back by 5 bases and J by 7 bases. The CDR3 region is CASSRPGQGFGYTF. CDR3 coding DNA: TGTGCCAGCAGCCGCCCGGGACAGGGTTTTGGCTACACCTTC.

The V gene is TRBV7-3, the J gene TRBJ1-6; D unresolved. The ends were cut back, 1 base at V and 8 bases at J, with 9 bases in the middle. The CDR3 has 14 amino acids. From germline, CDR1 is SGHTA and CDR2 FQGTGA. CDR3 residues: CASSLNGLDSPLHF. CDR3 nucleotide sequence: TGTGCCAGCAGCTTAAACGGTTTGGATTCACCCCTCCACTTT. The complete variable domain, with remaining parts taken from reference TRBV7-3 and TRBJ1-6, reads GAGVSQTPSNKVTEKGKYVELRCDPISGHTALYWYRQSLGQGPEFLIYFQGTGAADDSGLPNDRFFAVRPEGSVSTLKIQRTERGDSAVYLCASSLNGLDSPLHFGNGTRLTVT.

V usage is TRBV7-9 and J usage is TRBJ1-1; no definite D call. Looked up from germline, CDR1 is SEHNR and CDR2 is FQNEAQ (reference sequence). V was trimmed by 6 bases and J by 1 base, leaving 12 bases between them. This CDR3 is 14 amino acids long. CDR3 bases: TGTGCCAGCAGTCAAGGGAGGGAGAACACTGAAGCTTTCTTT. Its translation: CASSQGRENTEAFF.

In DNA, the CDR3 is TGTGCCAGCAGTGAACTACCGAGTCCCTCTGGAAACACCATATATTTT. Its protein is CASSELPSPSGNTIYF. The rearrangement joins TRBV6-1 to TRBJ1-3; no clear D gene. Trimming took off 2 bases at V and 0 bases at J, with 11 bases between the two ends. The CDR3 contains 16 residues. Per the germline V gene, CDR1 is MNHNS and CDR2 is SASEGT.

The V call is TRBV7-2, the J call TRBJ2-3, with a tentative D call TRBD1 (5 bases). CDR1 and CDR2 (germline): SGHTA, FQGNSA. The germline V and J ends were trimmed by 5 bases and 4 bases, with 16 bases remaining between them. The CDR3 loop spans 15 amino acids. The CDR3 reads CASSPAKTVPDTQYF. CDR3 sequence (DNA): TGTGCCAGCAGCCCCGCCAAGACAGTCCCAGATACGCAGTATTTT.

This clone was seen only a few times. The chain recombines TRBV5-4 with TRBJ2-7; 7 positions agree with TRBD2. Unmatched junction bases numbered 8, after V lost 2 bases and J lost 3 bases. CDR3 length equals 15 residues. Germline values: CDR1 SGHNT, CDR2 YYREEE (reference sequence). CDR3 DNA: TGTGCCAGCAGCTTTACGGGACTACCTAACTACGAGCAGTACTTC. Translating gives CASSFTGLPNYEQYF.

The V and J genes are TRBV27 and TRBJ2-7, with 11 bases fitting TRBD2. Germline CDR1 is MNHEY and CDR2 is SMNVEV (reference sequence). J gave up 0 bases and V 6 bases, and 13 bases lay outside the gene matches. This CDR3 has 18 residues. The CDR3 coding sequence is TGTGCCAGCAGCCTCTACCCCGGGACTAGCGGTATCTCCTACGAGCAGTACTTC. The encoded protein is CASSLYPGTSGISYEQYF.

The rearrangement uses TRBV5-6 and TRBJ1-5, with a weak D call TRBD1 (5 bases). CDR3 length: 13 amino acids. Trimming removed 2 bases from V and 7 bases from J, with 10 bases in between. CDR1 is SGHDT, CDR2 YYEEEE, per germline. The DNA of the CDR3 is TGTGCCAGCAGCTTTGGTAGGGGCCAGCCCCAGCATTTT. Its translation is CASSFGRGQPQHF.

This clone was seen only once. This chain uses TRBV3-1 (or the pseudogene TRBV3-2) with TRBJ1-6; no clear D. Deletions cut 6 bases from V and 9 bases from J, with 15 bases between. Per germline, CDR1 LGHDT and CDR2 YNNKEL (reference sequence). The CDR3 length is 14 residues. CDR3 DNA sequence: TGTGCCAGCAGGAAAAGGACGGAGGGTTCACCCCTCCACTTT. Its translation is CASRKRTEGSPLHF.

The rearrangement uses TRBV6-5 and TRBJ2-1, with D possibly being TRBD2 (6 bases). There are 13 residues in the CDR3. Trimming shortened V by 6 bases and J by 10 bases, and 16 bases separated the two germline ends. Germline loops: CDR1 MNHEY, CDR2 SVGAGI. CDR3 amino acids: CASSLGREREQFF. As DNA, the CDR3 is TGTGCCAGCAGCCTCGGCCGGGAGCGGGAGCAGTTCTTC.

The rearrangement links TRBV19 to TRBJ1-1; TRBD1 is a possible D gene (6 bases). The CDR3 is 13 residues long. V lost 7 bases, J lost 5 bases, and 14 bases lay in between. Germline CDR1 reads LNHDA; CDR2 reads SQIVND (reference sequence). The CDR3 DNA sequence: TGTGCCAGTAATCCACAGGGTGGTACTGAAGCTTTCTTT. Translation gives CASNPQGGTEAFF.

The gene calls are TRBV15 and TRBJ2-1; TRBD2 agrees at 8 bases. In germline, CDR1 is LNHNV, CDR2 YYDKDF (reference sequence). The CDR3 is 17 residues long. Trimming at V came to 3 bases and at J to 8 bases, leaving 15 bases not matched to a gene. CDR3 amino acids: CATSSRQPGLVKDEQFF. The CDR3 bases are TGTGCCACCAGCAGTCGCCAACCGGGACTAGTGAAAGATGAGCAGTTCTTC.

This chain links TRBV24-1 with TRBJ2-1; D may be TRBD1 (5 bases). The germline V gene encodes CDR1 KGHDR and CDR2 SFDVKD. The CDR3 length is 14 residues. The V gene lost 7 bases and the J gene lost 0 bases, with 9 bases spanning the gap. The CDR3 region is CATSVDSSYNEQFF. The CDR3 coding sequence is TGTGCCACCAGCGTTGACAGCTCCTACAATGAGCAGTTCTTC.